This section outlines one T cell receptor (beta chain) sequence together with its context. Its antigen is still unknown. It has no much larger one-base neighbor in the sample; base qualities were not kept. Donors were healthy HIV-negative adults with no recently reported acute infections or vaccinations. Every donor was a Caucasian adult living in Nashville, Tennessee, USA. In the unsorted samples, some 100 million PBMCs were counted, and genomic DNA was extracted using the QIAamp DNA Blood Mini kit. Blood was collected by leukapheresis, and PBMCs were isolated by Ficoll-Histopaque density gradient centrifugation and then cryopreserved in liquid nitrogen vapor phase. This entry is derived from a study of shared clonotypes between healthy human individuals (dated by TCRdb to 2020 to 2021). Regarding the study in general: A few men and two women, aged 18 to 49 years, made up the cohort. The study deeply sequenced blood TCR repertoires of several healthy adults to estimate repertoire size and the extent of clonotype sharing between individuals. Libraries were prepared and TCR repertoires were sequenced by different laboratories using diverse techniques, in order to increase sequencing depth and limit assay-specific biases. Each donor's leukapheresis produced roughly between roughly 0.94 and 9.5 billion PBMCs. The research as a whole found: Based on pairwise subsampling, the degree of clonotype sharing among donors was expected to be affected by sequencing depth. Sampling was limited to blood, and TCR repertoires in tissue likely differ from TCR repertoires in blood. The genetic and exposure-history diversity represented was limited by the small number of donors.

V is trimmed back by 2 bases and J by 4 bases, and the junction contains 3 bases that no gene match accounts for. The CDR3 holds 14 amino acids from the cysteine to the phenylalanine. The kept DNA is CDR3 alone, 42 bases in frame from the first base. Based on the germline V gene, the CDR1 and CDR2 sequences are SGHTA and FQGNSA. Using the deep immunoSEQ assay, TCR CDR3 regions were amplified from genomic DNA by multiplex PCR. Extracted genomic DNA from each cell subset was spread evenly across all wells of several immunoSEQ 96-well plates, with each plate serving as a replicate. Each replicate PCR for unsorted PBMC received approximately 0.3 ug genomic DNA, equal to 25,000 to 30,000 T cell genomes. Ten immunoSEQ deep assay plates were used to sequence unsorted PBMC genomic DNA. The purified libraries were quantified using a Qubit 3.0 fluorometer, sized with a Bioanalyzer 2100, and then quantified again using the KAPA Library Quantification kit. Every immunoSEQ 96-well plate was sequenced on a separate single-read 150-cycle Illumina NextSeq 550 flow cell. The study's own analysis went as follows. Because only junctional sequences without quality scores were contained in the immunoSEQ output, filtering matching that applied to full-length reads could not be performed. To assign V/J genes and CDR3, sequences were annotated using PyIR, a Python wrapper for IgBLAST v1.9, with IMGT germline references. Reads with weak V/J assignments (E-value above 1e-6), missing CDR3, stop codons, out-of-frame junctions, or ambiguous translated residues were removed. V3J clonotypes were defined by identical inferred V gene, J gene, and CDR3 amino acid sequence. The percentage overlap between two repertoires was calculated by dividing the number of shared unique clonotypes by the size of the smaller repertoire. Repertoire richness was assessed with RTK rarefaction, the Chao1 estimator, and Recon v2.1 estimates of unobserved clonotypes. This immuneACCESS table, as held by TCRdb, lists in-frame sequences with V and J called but not all clones. Of the missing ones, under half trace to an unresolved V gene in checked studies; the others have no known cause. The V and J calls and clone size come from that table; D and trimming were worked out from the DNA. The sample table lists a few hundred thousand clones, more than 70% of them with a count of one. Around 11% of the sample goes to the ten largest clones.

The sequencing sample was made of PBMCs. This chain is built from TRBV7-2 and TRBJ1-2; 8 nucleotides in the junction match TRBD1. The source is a woman aged 40 to 55 in good health. Some clones in this sample may be carry-over from other donors' samples. CDR3 sequence: CASSLTGGRYGYTF. The nucleotide sequence is TGTGCCAGCAGCTTAACAGGGGGACGCTATGGCTACACCTTC.